Presented here are 28 T cell receptor beta chains from one specimen sequenced in a study of T cells in Graves' hyperthyroidism and ophthalmopathy. Amplified regions were TCR beta CDR3 sequences from RNA transcripts. The HTBI set primed first-round TCR CDR3 RT-PCR. One entry per CDR3 protein results from TCRdb running MiXCR on the multiplex PCR reads. Among about 380,000 distinct CDR3 sequences, about a fifth were seen once, and the ten largest hold around two fifths. Sequencing used blood. The receptor set was obtained from a young man with Graves' ophthalmopathy.

This clonotype was found many times. This chain connects TRBV2 to TRBJ1-3; D not resolved. The germline gives CDR1 SNHLY, CDR2 FYNNEI. V lost 8 bases and J 11 bases, leaving 13 bases between the germline ends. The CDR3 runs 11 residues. The CDR3 DNA reads as TGTGCCAGCCACGGAGAGGAGGCCATATATTTT. This gives the protein CASHGEEAIYF.

The table lists this clonotype with many counts. The V and J genes are TRBV9 and TRBJ1-4, with D possibly being TRBD1 (5 bases). This CDR3 has 15 residues. The germline V gene encodes CDR1 SGDLS and CDR2 YYNGEE. V lost 4 bases, J lost 6 bases, and 16 bases lay in between. DNA of the CDR3: TGTGCCAGCAGCTTGATGGGGGTCGGGGATGAAAAACTGTTTTTT. Translating it yields CASSLMGVGDEKLFF.

This clonotype was counted ten times or more. The chain combines TRBV5-1 with TRBJ1-1, with TRBD1 matching over 7 bases. Germline loops: CDR1 SGHRS, CDR2 YFSETQ. After removal of 4 bases from V and 4 bases from J, the junction contained 10 bases not matched to a gene. The CDR3 runs to 15 residues. The CDR3: CASSGGQVASTEAFF. The CDR3 DNA sequence: TGCGCCAGCAGCGGCGGACAGGTTGCTAGCACTGAAGCTTTCTTT.

In its sample, this clonotype was seen a few times. This chain links TRBV19 with TRBJ1-5; D remains unclear. The CDR3 runs to 15 residues. Looked up from germline, CDR1 is LNHDA and CDR2 is SQIVND (reference sequence). V shed 7 bases and J shed 2 bases, with 15 bases lying between them. The DNA of the CDR3 is TGTGCCAGTATCTCAGATCCCTCGGGCAATCAGCCCCAGCATTTT. This encodes CASISDPSGNQPQHF. Complete variable domain (other parts from reference TRBV19 and TRBJ1-5): DGGITQSPKYLFRKEGQNVTLSCEQNLNHDAMYWYRQDPGQGLRLIYYSQIVNDFQKGDIAEGYSVSREKKESFPLTVTSAQKNPTAFYLCASISDPSGNQPQHFGDGTRLSIL.

This clonotype has at least ten counts. The V gene is TRBV10-1, the J gene TRBJ1-2; D remains unclear. The ends were cut back, 8 bases at V and 1 base at J, with 17 bases in the middle. The CDR3 is made up of 15 amino acids. The germline CDR1 and CDR2 sequences are WNHNN and SYGVQD (reference sequence). As DNA, the CDR3 is TGCGCCAGCGGGTACAGCCCACCTGATAACTATGGCTACACCTTC. Encoded protein: CASGYSPPDNYGYTF.

Only a few counts were recorded for this clonotype. The chain combines TRBV7-8 with TRBJ1-4; 8 nucleotides agree with TRBD1. The CDR3 length is 15 residues. V was pared by 1 base and J by 7 bases, with 5 bases of the junction left unmatched. Germline V lookup: CDR1 SGHVS, CDR2 FQNEAQ. The CDR3 coding sequence is TGTGCCAGCAGCTTAGACAGGACAGGGCGTGAAAAACTGTTTTTT. This encodes CASSLDRTGREKLFF. The full variable domain, its missing parts supplied by reference TRBV7-8 and TRBJ1-4, is GAGVSQSPRYKVAKRGQDVALRCDPISGHVSLFWYQQALGQGPEFLTYFQNEAQLDKSGLPSDRFFAERPEGSVSTLKIQRTQQEDSAVYLCASSLDRTGREKLFFGSGTQLSVL.

This clonotype came up many times. The chain uses TRBV7-8 and TRBJ1-3, with a tentative D call TRBD1 (6 bases). The CDR3 spans 16 residues. Deletions cut 5 bases from V and 0 bases from J, with 14 bases between. Germline V gene sequence: CDR1 SGHVS, CDR2 FQNEAQ. CDR3 region: CASSPMGAASGNTIYF. The CDR3 bases are TGTGCCAGCAGCCCGATGGGGGCGGCCTCTGGAAACACCATATATTTT.

This chain uses TRBV4-1 with TRBJ1-2; possibly TRBD1 for D (5 bases). The CDR3 length is 13 residues. V was clipped by 5 bases and J by 7 bases, with 14 bases between them. Germline V gene sequence: CDR1 MGHRA, CDR2 YSYEKL. CDR3 amino acids: CASSSSGVGGYTF. CDR3 DNA: TGCGCCAGCAGCTCCTCGGGGGTTGGTGGCTACACCTTC.

The V gene is TRBV7-8, the J gene TRBJ2-1, with 14 nucleotides matching TRBD2. The CDR3 spans 16 residues. CDR1 and CDR2 from the germline V gene are SGHVS and FQNEAQ. The trim removed 5 bases at V and 9 bases at J, leaving 9 bases unmatched. The CDR3 sequence: CASSQWTSGGRGEQFF. For the CDR3, the DNA is TGTGCCAGCAGCCAGTGGACTAGCGGGGGGCGGGGTGAGCAGTTCTTC.

V usage is TRBV15 and J usage is TRBJ1-3; D call uncertain. V lost 0 bases to trimming and J lost 0 bases, with 12 bases between them. The CDR3 has 17 residues. CDR1 is LNHNV, CDR2 YYDKDF, per germline (reference sequence). As DNA, the CDR3 is TGTGCCACCAGCAGAGACCGGGAGGGCCACTCTGGAAACACCATATATTTT. Translating gives CATSRDREGHSGNTIYF.

This clonotype was observed many times. V usage is TRBV5-1 and J usage is TRBJ2-1; no reliable D call. The CDR3 sequence is 12 residues long. Germline V CDR1 and CDR2: SGHRS, YFSETQ. Trimming removed 0 bases at V and 12 bases at J, with 10 bases between. The CDR3 here is CASSLGTVGQFF. CDR3 sequence (DNA): TGCGCCAGCAGCTTGGGGACGGTGGGGCAGTTCTTC.

This chain uses TRBV20-1 with TRBJ1-2; possibly TRBD1 for D (5 bases). The CDR3 is 14 amino acids. Germline V gene lookup returns CDR1 DFQATT and CDR2 SNEGSKA (reference sequence). V was clipped by 1 base and J by 5 bases, with 14 bases between them. CDR3 nucleotide sequence: TGCAGTGCTAGAGCCCAGGCCAGGGTTTATGGCTACACCTTC. Protein sequence: CSARAQARVYGYTF.

This clonotype was picked up many times. The rearrangement uses TRBV12-3 or TRBV12-4 and TRBJ2-7, with D possibly being TRBD2 (6 bases). CDR3 size: 13 residues. Trimming removed 5 bases from V and 7 bases from J, with 15 bases in between. CDR3 loop: CASSLTSRGEQYF. CDR3 nucleotides: TGTGCCAGCAGTCTTACCTCTCGGGGGGAGCAGTACTTC.

This chain links TRBV7-2 with TRBJ1-6; 8 bases match TRBD1. Germline V CDR1 and CDR2: SGHTA, FQGNSA. V lost 6 bases, J lost 8 bases, and 9 bases stayed unmatched. This CDR3 contains 15 residues. The CDR3 protein is CASRPTDREDSPLHF. As DNA, the CDR3 is TGTGCCAGCAGGCCCACGGACAGGGAGGATTCACCCCTCCACTTT.

V is TRBV3-1 and J is TRBJ2-7, with D hard to call. The CDR3 is 14 residues long. V was clipped by 0 bases and J by 3 bases, with 9 bases between them. The V gene's germline CDR1 is LGHDT and CDR2 YNNKEL (reference sequence). CDR3 residues: CASSQDGRGYEQYF. CDR3 coding DNA: TGTGCCAGCAGCCAAGATGGCAGAGGCTACGAGCAGTACTTC.

This clonotype has at least ten counts. The V call is TRBV20-1, the J call TRBJ2-3; 7 bases map to TRBD1. Germline loops: CDR1 DFQATT, CDR2 SNEGSKA (reference sequence). The CDR3 is 15 amino acids. Trimming took 7 bases from V and 3 from J; bases not matched to a gene: 13. The chain's CDR3 is CSGTNPGQFTDTQYF. The CDR3 nucleotides read TGCAGTGGCACGAATCCGGGACAGTTTACAGATACGCAGTATTTT.

V usage is TRBV11-2 and J usage is TRBJ2-1, with a possible D match to TRBD2 (5 bases). In germline, CDR1 is SGHAT, CDR2 FQNNGV. The CDR3 runs 15 residues. V lost 5 bases, J lost 9 bases, and 20 bases lay in between. CDR3 sequence (DNA): TGTGCCAGCAGCGGAGTCTTCCGGGATATCGGTGAGCAGTTCTTC. Its protein is CASSGVFRDIGEQFF.

This clonotype has at least ten counts. The chain employs TRBV9 and TRBJ2-7; perhaps TRBD1 as D (6 bases). V was cut by 0 bases and J by 4 bases, with 14 bases left in between. Germline lookup yields CDR1 SGDLS and CDR2 YYNGEE. This CDR3 is built from 15 residues. The CDR3 nucleotides are TGTGCCAGCAGCGTAGGTCCGGGACAAGCATACGAGCAGTACTTC. Translation: CASSVGPGQAYEQYF.

At least ten counts were recorded for this clonotype. The chain couples TRBV18 to TRBJ1-1; 11 bases are shared with TRBD1. Per germline, CDR1 KGHSH and CDR2 LQKENI. Trimming cost V 3 bases and J 3 bases; bases outside gene matches: 6. The CDR3 loop spans 16 amino acids. As DNA, the CDR3 is TGTGCCAGCTCACCGGGGACAGGGGGTTTTGACACTGAAGCTTTCTTT. It encodes CASSPGTGGFDTEAFF. Full variable domain (remainder filled in from reference TRBV18 and TRBJ1-1): NAGVMQNPRHLVRRRGQEARLRCSPMKGHSHVYWYRQLPEEGLKFMVYLQKENIIDESGMPKERFSAEFPKEGPSILRIQQVVRGDSAAYFCASSPGTGGFDTEAFFGQGTRLTVV.

This clonotype was counted between two and nine times. The genes are TRBV5-1 and TRBJ2-7; 7 bases match TRBD2. The CDR3 totals 15 residues. Losses at the gene ends were 2 bases for V and 4 bases for J; bases not matched to a gene: 9. Germline V lookup: CDR1 SGHRS, CDR2 YFSETQ. Here the CDR3 DNA reads TGCGCCAGCAGCTTCGGGAGGATCAGCGGGTACGAGCAGTACTTC. Amino acid sequence: CASSFGRISGYEQYF. The complete variable domain, with remaining parts taken from reference TRBV5-1 and TRBJ2-7, reads KAGVTQTPRYLIKTRGQQVTLSCSPISGHRSVSWYQQTPGQGLQFLFEYFSETQRNKGNFPGRFSGRQFSNSRSEMNVSTLELGDSALYLCASSFGRISGYEQYFGPGTRLTVT.

This clonotype was counted between two and nine times. The rearrangement uses TRBV4-2 and TRBJ2-7; the D is unclear. CDR1 and CDR2 (germline): LGHNA, YNFKEQ. The length of the CDR3 is 14 residues. The V end lost 1 base, the J end lost 0 bases, and 7 bases lay between the germline ends. For the CDR3, the DNA is TGTGCCAGCAGCCAAGTCTTCAGCTCCTACGAGCAGTACTTC. Amino acid sequence: CASSQVFSSYEQYF.

The chain recombines TRBV24-1 with TRBJ2-5; 10 bases line up with TRBD1. This CDR3 spans 15 amino acids. V shed 4 bases, J shed 2 bases, and the junction held 3 bases outside the gene matches. In germline, CDR1 is KGHDR, CDR2 SFDVKD. The DNA of the CDR3 is TGTGCCACCAGTGAAGGGGGACAGGGGCAAGAGACCCAGTACTTC. This gives the protein CATSEGGQGQETQYF.

This clonotype turned up a few times. V and J are TRBV6-1 and TRBJ2-1; TRBD1 agrees at 7 bases. CDR3 size: 16 residues. Germline V gene lookup returns CDR1 MNHNS and CDR2 SASEGT. Unmatched junction bases numbered 15, after V lost 6 bases and J lost 7 bases. The CDR3 loop is CASRGWDSRDWNEQFF. The CDR3 DNA reads as TGTGCCAGCAGGGGATGGGACAGCCGGGATTGGAATGAGCAGTTCTTC.

This clonotype was counted ten times or more. The V and J genes are TRBV29-1 and TRBJ2-3; D might be TRBD2 (5 bases). Germline-derived CDR1 and CDR2 are SQVTM and ANQGSEA. V was pared by 1 base and J by 6 bases, with 14 bases between. The CDR3 runs to 14 residues. The CDR3 spells CSVEVGGGGDTQYF. The CDR3 DNA reads as TGCAGCGTTGAAGTAGGAGGTGGAGGTGATACGCAGTATTTT.

The table lists this clonotype with many counts. The rearrangement uses TRBV6-1 and TRBJ1-5, with TRBD1 as a possible D gene (6 bases). The CDR3 runs to 14 residues. V was pared by 5 bases and J by 3 bases, with 11 bases between. CDR1 is MNHNS, CDR2 SASEGT, per germline. This CDR3 is CASSRQDPNQPQHF. The CDR3 DNA follows: TGTGCCAGCAGTCGACAGGACCCCAATCAGCCCCAGCATTTT.

The sample holds many counts of this clonotype. V gene TRBV7-9 combines with J gene TRBJ2-5; 9 positions match TRBD1. Germline V lookup: CDR1 SEHNR, CDR2 FQNEAQ (reference sequence). Trimming cost V 5 bases and J 5 bases; bases outside gene matches: 3. There are 13 residues in the CDR3. CDR3 in amino acids: CASSPGTGETQYF. CDR3 sequence (DNA): TGTGCCAGCAGCCCCGGGACAGGGGAGACCCAGTACTTC.

A word on this clonotype: A much larger clone lies a single base off, so this may be a read error. The chain recombines TRBV11-2 with TRBJ1-1; D ambiguous. The CDR3 loop spans 13 amino acids. The V and J ends lost 1 base and 2 bases respectively, with 5 bases between them. CDR1 and CDR2 (germline): SGHAT, FQNNGV. The CDR3 DNA reads TGTGCCAGCAGCTTAGTGGACAACACTGAAGCTTTCTTT. Amino acids: CASSLVDNTEAFF.

This clonotype occurred many times. The chain is built from TRBV5-1 and TRBJ1-1; TRBD1 might be the D (6 bases). Trimming cost V 0 bases and J 4 bases, with 13 bases left between them. Germline V gives CDR1 SGHRS, CDR2 YFSETQ. This CDR3 has 15 amino acids. This chain's CDR3 is CASSLDPGARTEAFF. The CDR3 DNA is TGCGCCAGCAGCTTGGACCCGGGGGCGCGCACTGAAGCTTTCTTT. Looking up the rest from reference TRBV5-1 and TRBJ1-1 gives the full variable domain: KAGVTQTPRYLIKTRGQQVTLSCSPISGHRSVSWYQQTPGQGLQFLFEYFSETQRNKGNFPGRFSGRQFSNSRSEMNVSTLELGDSALYLCASSLDPGARTEAFFGQGTRLTVV.